A single T cell receptor (beta chain) is shown here with its context. Its antigen remains unknown. Looked up from germline, CDR1 is SGHVS and CDR2 is FNYEAQ. The V and J ends lost 6 bases and 5 bases, in that order; junction bases with no gene match: 6. The CDR3 totals 13 residues. The entry originates in a study of neoadjuvant anti-PD-1 for oral cavity cancer. Whole-study findings and limits: Higher pretreatment Treg/Th17 ratios tracked higher pretreatment blood clonality. After neoadjuvant nivolumab, PBMC T cell clonality was significantly higher in non-responders than responders.

TCRdb's table, derived via immunoSEQ multiplex PCR, lists solely in-frame clones and lacks some. The sample lists approximately 45,000 clones, 65% to 80% occurring once. Time point meaning: after neoadjuvant nivolumab, at surgical resection. No culture or expansion preceded analysis of these blood cells. The V and J genes are TRBV7-6 and TRBJ1-1; 7 nucleotides agree with TRBD1. The TCR was taken from a person between 40 and 85 years old with oral cavity squamous cell carcinoma. The sample here was PBMCs, taken after nivolumab (anti-PD-1) treatment. The CDR3 region is CASSRGQRTEAFF. CDR3 nucleotide sequence: TGTGCCAGCAGTCGGGGACAGAGGACTGAAGCTTTCTTT.